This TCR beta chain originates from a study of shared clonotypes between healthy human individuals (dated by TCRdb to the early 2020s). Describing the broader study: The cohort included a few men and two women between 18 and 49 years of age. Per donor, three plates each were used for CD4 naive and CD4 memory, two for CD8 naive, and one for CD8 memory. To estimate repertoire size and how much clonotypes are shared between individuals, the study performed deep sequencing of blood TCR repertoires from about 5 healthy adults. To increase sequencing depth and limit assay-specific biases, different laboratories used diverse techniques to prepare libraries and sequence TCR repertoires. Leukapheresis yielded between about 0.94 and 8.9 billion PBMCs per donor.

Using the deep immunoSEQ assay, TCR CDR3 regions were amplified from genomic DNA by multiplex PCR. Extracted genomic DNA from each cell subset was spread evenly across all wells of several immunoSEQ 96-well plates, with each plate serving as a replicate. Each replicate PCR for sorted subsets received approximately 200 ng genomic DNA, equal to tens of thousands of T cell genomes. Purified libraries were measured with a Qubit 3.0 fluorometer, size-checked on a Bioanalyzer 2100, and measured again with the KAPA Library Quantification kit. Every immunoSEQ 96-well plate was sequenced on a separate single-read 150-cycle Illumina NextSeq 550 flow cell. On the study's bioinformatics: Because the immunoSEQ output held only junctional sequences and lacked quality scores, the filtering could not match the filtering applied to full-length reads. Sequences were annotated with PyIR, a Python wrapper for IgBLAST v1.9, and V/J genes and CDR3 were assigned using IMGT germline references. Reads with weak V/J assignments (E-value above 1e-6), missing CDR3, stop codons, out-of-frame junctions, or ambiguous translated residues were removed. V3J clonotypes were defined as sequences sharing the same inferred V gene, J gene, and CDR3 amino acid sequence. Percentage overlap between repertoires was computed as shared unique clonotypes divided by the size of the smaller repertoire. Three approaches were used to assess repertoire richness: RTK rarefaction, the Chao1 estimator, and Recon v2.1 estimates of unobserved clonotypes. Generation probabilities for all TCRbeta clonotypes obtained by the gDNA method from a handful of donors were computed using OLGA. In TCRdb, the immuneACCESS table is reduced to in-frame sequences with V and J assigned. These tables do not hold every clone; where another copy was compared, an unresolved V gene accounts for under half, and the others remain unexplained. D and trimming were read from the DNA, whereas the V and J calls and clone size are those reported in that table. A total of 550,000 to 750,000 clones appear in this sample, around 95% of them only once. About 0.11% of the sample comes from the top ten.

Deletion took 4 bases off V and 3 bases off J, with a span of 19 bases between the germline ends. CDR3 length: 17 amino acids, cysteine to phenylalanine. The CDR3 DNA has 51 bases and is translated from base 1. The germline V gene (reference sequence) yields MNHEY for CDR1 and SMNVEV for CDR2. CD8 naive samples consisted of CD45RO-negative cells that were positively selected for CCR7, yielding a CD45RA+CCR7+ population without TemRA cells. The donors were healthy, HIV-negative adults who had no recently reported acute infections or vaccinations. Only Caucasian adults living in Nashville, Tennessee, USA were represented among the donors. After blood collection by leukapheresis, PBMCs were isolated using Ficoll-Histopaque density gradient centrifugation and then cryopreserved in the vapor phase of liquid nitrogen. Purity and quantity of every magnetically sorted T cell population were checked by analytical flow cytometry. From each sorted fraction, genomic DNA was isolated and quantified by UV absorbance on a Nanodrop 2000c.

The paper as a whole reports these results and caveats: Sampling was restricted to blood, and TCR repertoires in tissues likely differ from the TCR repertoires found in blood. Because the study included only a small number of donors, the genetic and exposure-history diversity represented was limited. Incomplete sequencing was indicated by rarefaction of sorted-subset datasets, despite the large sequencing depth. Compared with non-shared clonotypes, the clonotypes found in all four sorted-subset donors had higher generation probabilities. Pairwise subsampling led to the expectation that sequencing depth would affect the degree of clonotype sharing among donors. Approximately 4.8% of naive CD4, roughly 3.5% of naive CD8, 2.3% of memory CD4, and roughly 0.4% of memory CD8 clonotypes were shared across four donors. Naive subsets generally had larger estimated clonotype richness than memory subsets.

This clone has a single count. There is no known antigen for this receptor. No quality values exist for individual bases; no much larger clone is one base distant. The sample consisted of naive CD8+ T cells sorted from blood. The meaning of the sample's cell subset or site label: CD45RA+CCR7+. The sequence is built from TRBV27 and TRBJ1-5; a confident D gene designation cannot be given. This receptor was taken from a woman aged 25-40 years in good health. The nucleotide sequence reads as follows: TGTGCCAGCAGTTCCTCCCGAGGTCCAGGCGACAATCAGCCCCAGCATTTT. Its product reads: CASSSSRGPGDNQPQHF.